These 20 T cell receptor beta chains were all obtained from the same sample, sequenced in a study of CD8 T cells in ankylosing spondylitis. TCRdb re-called the 5' RACE reads through MiXCR, storing one row per CDR3 protein. The data show about 220,000 distinct CDR3 sequences, about 10% seen once. Sequencing was performed on blood, either unsorted or a sorted T cell fraction (not recorded which). The receptors derive from a male donor with ankylosing spondylitis or in good health (not recorded which).

Many counts were recorded for this clonotype. The junction and the germline gene differ at one end; a read error may be behind it. The gene calls are TRBV30 and TRBJ2-2; D is ambiguous. This CDR3 is built from 11 residues. CDR1 is GTSNPN and CDR2 is SVGIG in the germline V gene (reference sequence). The CDR3 nucleotides are TGTGCCTGGGCCCCCACCAGGGAGCTGTTTTTT. It specifies CAWAPTRELFF.

The table lists this clonotype with many counts. DNA of the CDR3: TGTGCCAGCAGTTTCTCAAAGGACTACGAGCAGTACTTC. This codes for CASSFSKDYEQYF. The chain uses TRBV12-3 or TRBV12-4 and TRBJ2-7; D remains ambiguous. This CDR3 contains 13 residues. V lost 3 bases and J lost 3, with 9 bases in between.

This clonotype was counted a few times. J is TRBJ2-7 and V is TRBV20-1; the match to TRBD2 covers 7 bases. The V and J ends lost 6 bases and 3 bases, in that order; junction bases with no gene match: 8. The CDR3 sequence is 13 residues long. The germline V gene has CDR1 DFQATT and CDR2 SNEGSKA (reference sequence). CDR3: CSARTGGRYEQYF. The CDR3 DNA reads TGCAGTGCCAGAACGGGAGGACGCTACGAGCAGTACTTC.

In this sample, this clonotype turned up many times. J is TRBJ2-3 and V is TRBV7-3; D is perhaps TRBD2 (5 bases). The CDR3 is made up of 13 amino acids. V was shortened by 5 bases and J by 6 bases, with 12 bases between the two germline ends. The V gene's germline CDR1 is SGHTA and CDR2 FQGTGA. DNA of the CDR3: TGTGCCAGCAGCCCCTCGCGCGGGGATACGCAGTATTTT. As protein: CASSPSRGDTQYF. The full variable domain, with the rest looked up from reference TRBV7-3 and TRBJ2-3, is GAGVSQTPSNKVTEKGKYVELRCDPISGHTALYWYRQSLGQGPEFLIYFQGTGAADDSGLPNDRFFAVRPEGSVSTLKIQRTERGDSAVYLCASSPSRGDTQYFGPGTRLTVL.

The count of this clonotype is one. A much larger clonotype is one base distant, so this may be a read error. The chain combines TRBV29-1 with TRBJ2-5; D unresolved. V was trimmed by 1 base and J by 4 bases, leaving 7 bases between them. CDR3 length: 12 amino acids. Germline-derived CDR1 and CDR2 are SQVTM and ANQGSEA. CDR3: CSVEAPGETQYF. Here the CDR3 DNA reads TGCAGCGTTGAAGCACCTGGAGAGACCCAGTACTTC. Full variable domain (outside the CDR3, taken from reference TRBV29-1 and TRBJ2-5): SAVISQKPSRDICQRGTSLTIQCQVDSQVTMMFWYRQQPGQSLTLIATANQGSEATYESGFVIDKFPISRPNLTFSTLTVSNMSPEDSSIYLCSVEAPGETQYFGPGTRLLVL.

The chain is built from TRBV18 and TRBJ2-1; 14 bases agree with TRBD2. Germline V lookup: CDR1 KGHSH, CDR2 LQKENI. The CDR3 sequence is 17 residues long. The V and J ends lost 3 bases and 4 bases, in that order; junction bases with no gene match: 5. CDR3 region: CASSPPGLAGGYNEQFF. In DNA form, the CDR3 reads TGTGCCAGCTCACCGCCAGGACTAGCGGGGGGTTACAATGAGCAGTTCTTC.

The rearrangement links TRBV5-1 to TRBJ2-5; TRBD2 aligns across 8 bases. Germline V gene data show CDR1 as SGHRS and CDR2 as YFSETQ. The CDR3 runs 15 residues. Unmatched junction bases numbered 10, after V lost 6 bases and J lost 3 bases. CDR3 coding DNA: TGCGCCAGCATAAATGGCGGGGGGCGCGAAGAGACCCAGTACTTC. Translating gives CASINGGGREETQYF.

In this sample, this clonotype turned up many times. J is TRBJ2-1 and V is TRBV12-3 or TRBV12-4; D possibly matches TRBD1 or TRBD2 (5 bases each). The CDR3 contains 14 residues. Trimming took off 3 bases at V and 4 bases at J, with 10 bases between the two ends. The CDR3 DNA is TGTGCCAGCAGTTTTGGGGGAGCATACAATGAGCAGTTCTTC. Protein: CASSFGGAYNEQFF.

This clonotype was observed many times. This chain connects TRBV20-1 to TRBJ2-7; tentative D call: TRBD2 (6 bases). The V end was cut by 2 bases, the J end by 0 bases, with 11 bases between. The germline V gene encodes CDR1 DFQATT and CDR2 SNEGSKA (reference sequence). The CDR3 has 14 residues. The CDR3 spells CSARKLGLSYEQYF. The CDR3 region has the DNA TGCAGTGCTAGAAAACTGGGACTCTCCTACGAGCAGTACTTC.

This clonotype was counted only a few times. The J gene is TRBJ2-1, the V gene TRBV7-3; 10 nucleotides line up with TRBD2. Germline CDR1 reads SGHTA; CDR2 reads FQGTGA. V gave up 4 bases and J gave up 7 bases; unmatched junction bases: 4. The CDR3 is made up of 14 amino acids. The DNA for the CDR3 is TGTGCCAGCAGCTCCGGGACTAGCGTTAATGAGCAGTTCTTC. As protein: CASSSGTSVNEQFF. The full variable domain, rest sourced from reference TRBV7-3 and TRBJ2-1, is GAGVSQTPSNKVTEKGKYVELRCDPISGHTALYWYRQSLGQGPEFLIYFQGTGAADDSGLPNDRFFAVRPEGSVSTLKIQRTERGDSAVYLCASSSGTSVNEQFFGPGTRLTVL.

Only a few counts were recorded for this clonotype. This chain links TRBV5-1 with TRBJ1-1; tentatively, D is TRBD1 (6 bases). Germline assignment: CDR1 SGHRS and CDR2 YFSETQ. The CDR3 extends over 18 amino acids. The V end lost 1 base, the J end lost 0 bases, and 19 bases lay between the germline ends. The chain's CDR3 is CASSLWGLHPSMNTEAFF. The DNA for the CDR3 is TGCGCCAGCAGCTTGTGGGGGCTACATCCGAGCATGAACACTGAAGCTTTCTTT. The whole variable domain, filled in from reference TRBV5-1 and TRBJ1-1, reads KAGVTQTPRYLIKTRGQQVTLSCSPISGHRSVSWYQQTPGQGLQFLFEYFSETQRNKGNFPGRFSGRQFSNSRSEMNVSTLELGDSALYLCASSLWGLHPSMNTEAFFGQGTRLTVV.

This chain connects TRBV5-1 to TRBJ2-5; D may match TRBD1 or TRBD2 (6 bases each). Germline-derived CDR1 and CDR2 are SGHRS and YFSETQ. V lost 9 bases and J 4 bases, leaving 13 bases between the germline ends. This CDR3 region has 12 residues. The CDR3 spells CATRQEGETQYF. The CDR3 DNA reads as TGCGCCACCAGACAGGAGGGAGAGACCCAGTACTTC.

The rearrangement joins TRBV6-2 or TRBV6-3 to TRBJ1-1; possibly TRBD1 for D (6 bases). Germline loops: CDR1 MNHEY, CDR2 SVGEGT. The germline V and J ends were trimmed by 2 bases and 4 bases, with 17 bases remaining between them. The CDR3 totals 16 residues. CDR3: CASSYRAGAGSTEAFF. For the CDR3, the DNA is TGTGCCAGCAGTTACCGGGCAGGGGCGGGTAGCACTGAAGCTTTCTTT.

This clonotype has ten or more counts. This CDR3 is CASSYSGTSPRDEQFF. The CDR3 coding sequence is TGTGCCAGCAGCTATTCGGGGACGTCTCCTAGAGATGAGCAGTTCTTC. The V and J genes are TRBV7-3 and TRBJ2-1, with D perhaps assigned TRBD1 or TRBD2 (5 bases each). Germline loops: CDR1 SGHTA, CDR2 FQGTGA. The CDR3 sequence is 16 residues long. V dropped 4 bases and J dropped 8 bases, with 21 bases sitting between them.

In this sample, this clonotype turned up many times. The chain joins TRBV24-1 to TRBJ1-1; 9 bases agree with TRBD1. CDR3 length equals 18 residues. Trimming removed 3 bases from V and 0 bases from J; junction bases left unmatched: 10. Germline-derived CDR1 and CDR2 are KGHDR and SFDVKD. CDR3 sequence: CATSDTPQGQGLNTEAFF. CDR3 coding DNA: TGTGCCACCAGTGATACTCCCCAGGGACAGGGATTGAACACTGAAGCTTTCTTT.

This chain uses TRBV2 with TRBJ1-2; 8 bases are a match to TRBD1. Germline values: CDR1 SNHLY, CDR2 FYNNEI. The CDR3 sequence is 16 residues long. V shed 6 bases and J 1 base; nucleotides not matched to a gene: 10. As DNA, the CDR3 is TGTGCCAGCAGGGCTGGACAGGGCCGAGTTAACTATGGCTACACCTTC. This encodes CASRAGQGRVNYGYTF.

This clonotype was picked up a small number of times. This rearrangement joins TRBV15 to TRBJ1-4, with no clear D. CDR1 and CDR2 (germline): LNHNV, YYDKDF (reference sequence). CDR3 size: 15 residues. V lost 3 bases to trimming and J lost 3 bases, with 11 bases between them. This chain's CDR3 is CATSSRAGSNEKLFF. CDR3 nucleotide sequence: TGTGCCACCAGCAGTCGAGCCGGTTCTAATGAAAAACTGTTTTTT.

In its sample, this clonotype was seen many times. V is TRBV5-1 and J is TRBJ2-5; 10 bases match TRBD2. From germline, CDR1 is SGHRS and CDR2 YFSETQ. After removal of 0 bases from V and 6 bases from J, the junction contained 5 bases not matched to a gene. The CDR3 consists of 15 residues. In nucleotides, the CDR3 is TGCGCCAGCAGCTTGGAGAGCGGGGGGGCACAGACCCAGTACTTC. Residues: CASSLESGGAQTQYF.

Ten or more counts support this clonotype. The rearrangement uses TRBV10-3 and TRBJ2-3, with TRBD1 matching 7 bases. Trimming cost V 4 bases and J 0 bases; bases outside gene matches: 7. CDR1 is ENHRY, CDR2 SYGVKD, per germline. CDR3 length: 16 amino acids. This chain's CDR3 is CAISATGVDSTDTQYF. The CDR3 DNA reads TGTGCCATCAGTGCAACAGGGGTTGACAGCACAGATACGCAGTATTTT.

This rearrangement joins TRBV28 to TRBJ2-2; 8 nucleotides align to TRBD1. From germline, CDR1 is MDHEN and CDR2 SYDVKM. CDR3 length: 17 amino acids. Losses at the gene ends were 5 bases for V and 4 bases for J; bases not matched to a gene: 12. The CDR3 loop reads CASSNPADRVVTGELFF. The CDR3 nucleotides are TGTGCCAGCAGTAACCCGGCGGACAGGGTGGTCACCGGGGAGCTGTTTTTT.